What follows is one T cell receptor beta chain and its context. These data originate in a study of blood T cell repertoires in COVID-19. Turning to the study itself: The samples span acute and convalescent COVID-19 from the United States, Italy and Spain. Sample material is recorded as cDNA or gDNA derived from T cells, B-cell-depleted T cells, or PBMCs.

The germline CDR1 and CDR2 sequences are MDHEN and SYDVKM. This CDR3 comprises 15 residues. The V and J ends lost 2 bases and 7 bases respectively, with 14 bases between them. Measured with immunoSEQ multiplex PCR; TCRdb has only the in-frame clones, and not every one. The table includes roughly 63,000 clones, around nine tenths detected once. Sequencing was performed on peripheral blood. The clonotype was recovered from a woman aged 45-65 years with active or convalescent COVID-19. This chain uses TRBV28 with TRBJ2-2, with D unclear. In DNA, the CDR3 is TGTGCCAGCAGTTTACAGGTTACCGGCAGCGGGGAGCTGTTTTTT. This encodes CASSLQVTGSGELFF.